Described below is a single T cell receptor beta chain sequence and its context. Its antigen is still unknown. Germline values: CDR1 KGHSH, CDR2 LQKENI. This CDR3 has 15 amino acids. The ends were cut back, 8 bases at V and 2 bases at J, with 16 bases in the middle. This specimen comes from a study of T-cell memory formation after mild COVID-19. On the study more broadly: TCR clustering was largely donor specific.

From 5'RACE with constant-segment primers came TCR alpha and TCR beta cDNA libraries that carried sample barcodes and UMIs. Using its own MiXCR run on the 5' RACE reads, TCRdb lists one record per CDR3 protein. The sample has approximately 480,000 distinct CDR3 sequences; 15% to 20% are singletons. General observations from the study: Contracting clones localized mainly to CM and EM when CD4+ and mainly to EMRA when CD8+.

The rearrangement joins TRBV18 to TRBJ2-1, with D perhaps matching TRBD2 (6 bases). The TCR was taken from an adult woman who had mild COVID-19 (a few samples of this study predate the infection). Cell type and time point are not known. The sample taken for sequencing was PBMCs or a T cell subset sorted from them (not recorded which). DNA of the CDR3: TGTGCCAGCAACCGCCCGGGACTGGCCTACAATGAGCAGTTCTTC. Translated, it gives CASNRPGLAYNEQFF.